The 3 T cell receptor beta chains reported below all come from one sample, sequenced in a study of response to subunit inactivated influenza vaccine. MiXCR was run by TCRdb on the RT-PCR reads, yielding one entry per CDR3 protein. The repertoire holds 800,000 to 1,000,000 distinct CDR3 sequences, with around 20% as singletons. The source was PBMCs from blood, collected 5 to 6 days after vaccination. These receptor sequences come from a man aged 45 to 65 who received an inactivated influenza vaccine.

The chain has TRBV18 and TRBJ2-3; 12 nucleotides align to TRBD2. The trim removed 0 bases at V and 4 bases at J, leaving 2 bases unmatched. The CDR3 is 16 amino acids. Germline loops: CDR1 KGHSH, CDR2 LQKENI. The CDR3 loop is CASSPPRLAGADTQYF. The CDR3 DNA reads as TGTGCCAGCTCACCACCCCGACTAGCGGGAGCAGATACGCAGTATTTT.

This clonotype was seen a handful of times. CDR3 in amino acids: CATSRDKQGYTEAFF. The CDR3 DNA reads as TGTGCCACCAGCAGGGATAAACAGGGTTACACTGAAGCTTTCTTT. The chain recombines TRBV15 with TRBJ1-1; D possibly corresponds to TRBD1 (6 bases). CDR3 length equals 15 residues. Trimming removed 3 bases from V and 3 bases from J, with 14 bases in between. CDR1 LNHNV and CDR2 YYDKDF come from the germline V gene (reference sequence).

This clonotype was picked up a small number of times. The J gene is TRBJ2-4, the V gene TRBV7-2, with a weak D call TRBD2 (6 bases). The germline CDR1 and CDR2 sequences are SGHTA and FQGNSA. The CDR3 consists of 16 residues. Trimming removed 1 base from V and 8 bases from J, with 18 bases in between. CDR3 DNA sequence: TGTGCCAGCAGCTTAGGTCTTCAGGGACTCGTACACATTCAGTACTTC. Protein: CASSLGLQGLVHIQYF.